The TCR beta chain under discussion was sequenced for a study of blood T cell repertoires in COVID-19. For the study at large: Sites in the United States, Italy and Spain provided acute and convalescent COVID-19 samples. In each case, the material was cDNA or gDNA derived from T cells, B-cell-depleted T cells, or PBMCs.

CDR1 KGHSH and CDR2 LQKENI come from the germline V gene. The CDR3 length is 20 residues. V was shortened by 4 bases and J by 2 bases, with 28 bases between the two germline ends. Using immunoSEQ multiplex PCR, the repertoire was profiled, and TCRdb retains in-frame clones only, with some absent. The repertoire holds roughly 7,500 clones, around 70% seen once, with roughly 17% in the top ten. The sequence derives from a human donor in a cohort sampled during active COVID-19. V and J are TRBV18 and TRBJ2-3; the D is unclear. Sequencing was performed on peripheral blood. As DNA, the CDR3 is TGTGCCAGCTCACTATTTAGAGACTCGCTCAGCCTTCTGCCCACAGATACGCAGTATTTT. Translating it yields CASSLFRDSLSLLPTDTQYF.